This record covers a single T cell receptor beta chain. Its antigen is not identified. The CDR3 spans 15 residues. V shed 3 bases and J shed 0 bases, with 10 bases lying between them. Looked up from germline, CDR1 is SGHTA and CDR2 is FQGTGA. Produced via immunoSEQ multiplex PCR; TCRdb's table is partial and in-frame only. The sample carries around 250,000 clones, around 90% recorded once. This sample was taken from a study of Ad26.COV2.S vaccination and SARS-CoV-2 variants. Turning to the study itself: Intramuscular Ad26.COV2.S at 5x10^10 or 1x10^11 viral particles. Whole-study findings and limits: Vaccine and placebo groups showed comparable non-spike TCR breadth. The TCR breadth and depth analyses may have produced an underestimate of total T cell responses. Placebo recipients showed lower spike-specific TCR breadth than vaccinees.

Treatment reported: around 19 received Ad26.COV2.S at low or high dose, single or two shots; five or six received placebo; per-sample allocation not given. It was on day 63 after the first vaccine or placebo injection that samples were taken. Specimen: peripheral blood, collected in a trial of Ad26.COV2.S vaccine versus placebo. This receptor was obtained from a person between 18 and 60 years old who received the Ad26.COV2.S COVID-19 vaccine or a placebo. This chain links TRBV7-3 with TRBJ2-3; D not certain. The CDR3 sequence: CASSLFGHSTDTQYF. CDR3 nucleotides: TGTGCCAGCAGCTTGTTTGGGCACAGCACAGATACGCAGTATTTT.